This TCR beta chain originates from a study of Graves' ophthalmopathy and Graves' hyperthyroidism. Beta-chain TCR CDR3 regions were amplified from RNA transcripts. First-round RT-PCR relied on HTBI primers, and a second-round multiplex PCR came next. TCRdb analysed the multiplex PCR reads with MiXCR anew, one entry per CDR3 protein. Of 350,000 to 450,000 distinct CDR3 sequences listed, around a fifth are singletons. PBMCs were obtained from about 9.5 ml of fresh peripheral blood. This clonotype was seen only once. Germline CDR1 and CDR2: MDHEN and SYDVKM. The V end was cut by 3 bases, the J end by 7 bases, with 10 bases between. The CDR3 loop spans 14 amino acids.

This receptor was identified in a woman aged 18-29 years with stable Graves' hyperthyroidism. The source material was peripheral blood. The genes are TRBV28 and TRBJ1-6, with TRBD1 as a possible D gene (5 bases). CDR3 sequence (DNA): TGTGCCAGCAGTTTCCTGCAGGGAAATTCACCCCTCCACTTT. Translating it yields CASSFLQGNSPLHF.